Presented here are 17 T cell receptor beta chains from one specimen sequenced in a study of T cell responses to AZD1222 COVID-19 vaccine (dated by TCRdb to the early 2020s). The library was generated by the immunoSEQ multiplex PCR assay. What TCRdb holds here is the immuneACCESS table cut down to in-frame rearrangements. Part of the clones is not present; checked against another copy, under half of the missing clones reflect an unresolved V gene, and the others are unexplained. Present in this sample are about 140,000 clones, 90% of which were seen just once. The ten largest clones take up roughly 6% of the sample. Sample time point, as interpreted from the label and publication: about 28 days (+/-7) after the second vaccine dose. The sequencing used peripheral blood, collected 28 days after the second AZD1222 dose. The source of these receptors is an adult who received the AZD1222 COVID-19 vaccine.

The CDR3 spells CASRSGGEQYF. CDR3 nucleotide sequence: TGTGCCAGCAGAAGCGGGGGTGAGCAGTACTTC. V gene TRBV28 combines with J gene TRBJ2-7, with 8 bases aligning to TRBD2. V lost 6 bases and J lost 7; bases outside the gene matches: 2. Germline CDR1 is MDHEN and CDR2 is SYDVKM. The CDR3 is made up of 11 amino acids.

The chain uses TRBV7-2 and TRBJ1-1, with D maybe TRBD1 (6 bases). Trimming removed 1 base from V and 7 bases from J, with 16 bases in between. Germline V gene sequence: CDR1 SGHTA, CDR2 FQGNSA. The CDR3 has 15 residues. CDR3 in DNA: TGTGCCAGCAGCTTAGTTATTCGGGGGGGGCGTGAAGCTTTCTTT. Residues: CASSLVIRGGREAFF.

V and J are TRBV28 and TRBJ2-1; D is undetermined. Trimming left V 5 bases short and J 9 bases short, with 14 bases between. Per germline, CDR1 MDHEN and CDR2 SYDVKM. CDR3 size: 13 residues. DNA for the CDR3: TGTGCCAGCAGTATCTCGGCGACACGTGAGCAGTTCTTC. Protein: CASSISATREQFF.

This chain joins TRBV10-3 and TRBJ2-3; perhaps TRBD2 as D (6 bases). V dropped 7 bases and J dropped 0 bases, with 20 bases sitting between them. Looked up from germline, CDR1 is ENHRY and CDR2 is SYGVKD. The CDR3 is made up of 17 amino acids. CDR3 region: CAITPRAIAESTDTQYF. Here the CDR3 DNA reads TGTGCCATCACCCCGAGGGCTATAGCGGAGAGCACAGATACGCAGTATTTT.

The chain joins TRBV7-2 to TRBJ1-2, with D possibly TRBD1 on 5 matching bases. Between the trimmed V and J ends, which lost 3 bases and 6 bases, there was a span of 11 bases. This CDR3 comprises 13 residues. Germline values: CDR1 SGHTA, CDR2 FQGNSA. The CDR3 spells CASSFPGMNGYTF. CDR3 coding DNA: TGTGCCAGCAGCTTTCCAGGGATGAATGGCTACACCTTC.

CDR3 nucleotide sequence: TGTGCCATGGCGATCGGGACGGCCCCTCTTAATGAGCAGTTCTTC. Translation: CAMAIGTAPLNEQFF. The chain combines TRBV24-1 with TRBJ2-1; D may be TRBD1 or TRBD2 (5 bases each). The V end lost 11 bases, the J end lost 7 bases, and 23 bases lay between the germline ends. The CDR3 is made up of 15 amino acids. Germline V gene lookup returns CDR1 KGHDR and CDR2 SFDVKD.

V gene TRBV30 combines with J gene TRBJ1-3; D might be TRBD1 (6 bases). This CDR3 is built from 15 residues. Germline V gives CDR1 GTSNPN, CDR2 SVGIG (reference sequence). Trimming stripped 6 bases from V and 0 bases from J, with 15 bases between. The CDR3 here is CACPLGASSGNTIYF. For the CDR3, the DNA is TGTGCCTGCCCCCTGGGGGCCAGCTCTGGAAACACCATATATTTT.

The rearrangement links TRBV30 to TRBJ1-3; D is undetermined. The length of the CDR3 is 16 residues. Trimming removed 1 base from V and 0 bases from J, with 13 bases in between. Germline V gives CDR1 GTSNPN, CDR2 SVGIG (reference sequence). The CDR3 is CAWSALDGYSGNTIYF. The CDR3, as DNA: TGTGCCTGGAGTGCATTAGACGGGTACTCTGGAAACACCATATATTTT.

The V gene is TRBV6-5, the J gene TRBJ1-4; D might be TRBD1 or TRBD2, each matching 5 bases. The J call may be faulty, since TRBJ2-2 better matches the DNA end. CDR1 is MNHEY, CDR2 SVGAGI, per germline. This CDR3 is 15 amino acids long. The chain's CDR3 is CASSYEGRGAGELFF. CDR3 sequence (DNA): TGTGCCAGCAGTTACGAAGGGAGAGGGGCAGGGGAGCTGTTTTTT.

The chain combines TRBV28 with TRBJ2-2, with 8 nucleotides matching TRBD1. CDR3 length: 14 residues. The J segment lost 4 bases and the V segment lost 4 bases, leaving 2 bases of the junction unmatched. The germline V gene encodes CDR1 MDHEN and CDR2 SYDVKM. The CDR3 region has the DNA TGTGCCAGCAGTTGGACAGGGAGCACCGGGGAGCTGTTTTTT. The encoded protein is CASSWTGSTGELFF.

This clone occurred once. V is TRBV4-3 and J is TRBJ1-1; D ambiguous. CDR3 length equals 15 residues. The V gene's germline CDR1 is LGHNA and CDR2 YSLEER. V was trimmed by 0 bases and J by 1 base, leaving 9 bases between them. As DNA, the CDR3 is TGCGCCAGCAGCCAAGAAGGGCACCCGAACACTGAAGCTTTCTTT. Protein product: CASSQEGHPNTEAFF.

The J gene is TRBJ2-1, the V gene TRBV28; 7 bases are shared with TRBD2. The CDR3 has 15 amino acids. CDR1 and CDR2 from the germline V gene are MDHEN and SYDVKM. The V and J ends lost 2 bases and 7 bases, in that order; junction bases with no gene match: 8. The CDR3 DNA reads as TGTGCCAGCAGTTTAGGAGGCGGGAGTAGAAATGAGCAGTTCTTC. Its translation: CASSLGGGSRNEQFF.

This clone was counted between two and nine times. The rearrangement links TRBV7-9 to TRBJ1-2; 7 bases are shared with TRBD1. This CDR3 has 15 residues. Germline CDR1 reads SEHNR; CDR2 reads FQNEAQ (reference sequence). Trimming removed 0 bases from V and 8 bases from J; junction bases left unmatched: 9. The CDR3: CASSLALLRGEGYTF. The CDR3 nucleotides read TGTGCCAGCAGCTTAGCGTTGCTCAGGGGGGAAGGCTACACCTTC.

The chain uses TRBV6-5 and TRBJ2-6; D is ambiguous. The CDR3 sequence is 14 residues long. The germline CDR1 and CDR2 sequences are MNHEY and SVGAGI. The V end lost 4 bases, the J end lost 3 bases, and 7 bases lay between the germline ends. CDR3 DNA: TGTGCCAGCAGTTCGACTTTTGGGGCCAACGTCCTGACTTTC. Translating it yields CASSSTFGANVLTF.

The chain joins TRBV3-1 (or the pseudogene TRBV3-2) to TRBJ1-2; a possible D gene is TRBD1 (5 bases). The V and J ends lost 0 bases and 0 bases respectively, with 11 bases between them. The CDR3 spans 16 residues. CDR1 and CDR2 (germline): LGHDT, YNNKEL (reference sequence). The DNA of the CDR3 is TGTGCCAGCAGCCAAGATGGAGGGACCTCTAACTATGGCTACACCTTC. Protein sequence: CASSQDGGTSNYGYTF.

This clone was seen once. V is TRBV3-1 (or the pseudogene TRBV3-2) and J is TRBJ1-5, with unresolved D. V lost 1 base to trimming and J lost 4 bases, with 8 bases between them. The CDR3 runs to 14 residues. Germline CDR1 and CDR2: LGHDT and YNNKEL (reference sequence). The CDR3 spells CASSQVGPNQPQHF. The CDR3 region has the DNA TGTGCCAGCAGCCAAGTCGGTCCGAATCAGCCCCAGCATTTT.

The CDR3 DNA follows: TGTGCCAGCAGCTTGGGCCCGGGACTAGCGGGAGTCCCAACCTACGAGCAGTACTTC. Its translation: CASSLGPGLAGVPTYEQYF. This chain links TRBV7-9 with TRBJ2-7, with TRBD2 matching 14 bases. The CDR3 contains 19 residues. Germline V CDR1 and CDR2: SEHNR, FQNEAQ (reference sequence). V was pared by 3 bases and J by 2 bases, with 12 bases of the junction left unmatched.